Listed below are T cell receptor beta chains from one sample, sequenced in a study of cytomegalovirus exposure and HLA in healthy donors. Profiling relied on immunoSEQ multiplex PCR, and the TCRdb table lists in-frame clones only, not all of them. Seen here are 100,000 or so clones, roughly four fifths observed once, and the top ten hold about 4.6%. Specimen: PBMCs. These receptor sequences come from a woman aged 40 to 50 in good health and CMV-seropositive. The CDR3 runs from the conserved cysteine through the conserved F or W. Fields, in order: D gene, J gene, V gene, clone size, CDR3 DNA, CDR3 protein. D genes are given only for firm matches. The size of a clone is reported for some rows only, either as once, few or many, or as a class for expanded clones.

NA TRBJ2-7 TRBV11-3 NA TGTGCCAGCAGCTCCTTCCAGGGGCCGTCCTACGAGCAGTACTTC CASSSFQGPSYEQYF
NA TRBJ1-3 TRBV6-5 NA TGTGCCAGCACCCGACAGGCGGTCTCTGGAAACACCATATATTTT CASTRQAVSGNTIYF
NA TRBJ2-1 TRBV27 NA TGTGCCAGCAGTTTTCGGGGCAATGAGCAGTTCTTC CASSFRGNEQFF
NA TRBJ2-3 TRBV18 NA TGTGCCAGCTCCCGGGACTCCACGGGCACAGATACGCAGTATTTT CASSRDSTGTDTQYF
TRBD2 TRBJ2-7 TRBV5-4 NA TGTGCCAGCAGCTTTATTGGCGGGAGTGACGAGCAGTACTTC CASSFIGGSDEQYF
NA TRBJ1-1 TRBV7-2 NA TGTGCCAGCAGCTTTTCGGGACAGAACACTGAAGCTTTCTTT CASSFSGQNTEAFF
NA TRBJ2-7 TRBV19 NA TGTGCCAGTAGTATAGGCCAGGGTTTAAACGAGCAGTACTTC CASSIGQGLNEQYF
NA TRBJ2-3 TRBV6-5 NA TGTGCCAGCACCCGGGGGTACACAGATACGCAGTATTTT CASTRGYTDTQYF
TRBD2 TRBJ2-1 TRBV4-2 NA TGTGCCAGCAGCCAGCCGGGACTAGCGGATTACAATGAGCAGTTCTTC CASSQPGLADYNEQFF
TRBD2 TRBJ2-7 TRBV7-2 once TGTGCCAGCAGCTTAGTTTCTAGCGGGGCCTACGAGCAGTACTTC CASSLVSSGAYEQYF
TRBD1 TRBJ1-5 TRBV5-5 few TGTGCCAGCAGCGCCGGGACAGGATCTTATAGCAATCAGCCCCAGCATTTT CASSAGTGSYSNQPQHF
TRBD1 TRBJ1-4 TRBV5-1 few TGCGCCAGCAGCTGGGACAGTTATAATGAAAAACTGTTTTTT CASSWDSYNEKLFF
TRBD1 TRBJ1-1 TRBV18 NA TGTGCCAGCTCACTCGGGACAGGGGGAGACACTGAAGCTTTCTTT CASSLGTGGDTEAFF
TRBD2 TRBJ2-3 TRBV7-9 NA TGTGCCAGCAGCTACGGGACTAGCGGGAGACACACAGATACGCAGTATTTT CASSYGTSGRHTDTQYF
NA TRBJ1-6 TRBV7-2 NA TGTGCCAGCAGCTTAAGACAGCCGAATTCACCCCTCCACTTT CASSLRQPNSPLHF
NA TRBJ2-1 TRBV21-1 NA TGTGCCAGCAGCAAAGAACAGGGCTATGAGCAGTTCTTC CASSKEQGYEQFF
NA TRBJ1-2 TRBV19 NA TGTGCCAGTAGTAGTGGTTGGGCAGCTAACTATGGCTACACCTTC CASSSGWAANYGYTF
TRBD2 TRBJ2-7 TRBV15 NA TGTGCCACCAGCAGAGGCCCTTTGGGGAGCGGGGATTCCTACGAGCAGTACTTC CATSRGPLGSGDSYEQYF
TRBD2 TRBJ2-5 TRBV4-1 NA TGCGCCAGCAGCCAAGCGACTAGCGGGAGTAGGGAGACCCAGTACTTC CASSQATSGSRETQYF
TRBD1 TRBJ2-5 TRBV19 NA TGTGCCAGTAGTAAACGACCGGGACAGGGAGTGGAGACCCAGTACTTC CASSKRPGQGVETQYF
TRBD1 TRBJ1-2 TRBV19 NA TGTGCCAGTAGAACCGGGACAGGGAATCCCTTCTATGGCTACACCTTC CASRTGTGNPFYGYTF
NA TRBJ2-2 TRBV18 NA TGTGCCAGCTCACAAGAGGCCGGGGAGCTGTTTTTT CASSQEAGELFF
TRBD2 TRBJ2-3 TRBV9 NA TGTGCCAGCAGCGTAGGGAGTAGCGGGAGCGGTCTAGATACGCAGTATTTT CASSVGSSGSGLDTQYF
NA TRBJ2-1 TRBV6-5 NA TGTGCCAGCAGTCTTCTCCGAAACAGGGAGCAGTTCTTC CASSLLRNREQFF